This T cell receptor beta chain is drawn from a study of blood T cell repertoires in COVID-19. This clone was counted many times. V lost 4 bases, J lost 1 base, and 2 bases stayed unmatched. CDR3 length: 15 residues. CDR1 and CDR2 (germline): LGHDT, YNNKEL (reference sequence). Assignments of participants to cohorts depended upon their own reported clinical history. Method: immunoSEQ multiplex PCR; TCRdb's copy keeps in-frame clones and lacks some. In the table there are fewer than 500,000 clones, 80% to 90% of which are singletons. This chain uses TRBV3-1 (or the pseudogene TRBV3-2) with TRBJ2-2; TRBD1 matches at 8 bases. The sequencing input was PBMCs or T cells enriched from blood (not recorded which). This receptor was identified in a young man who had recovered from COVID-19. As DNA, the CDR3 is TGTGCCAGCAGCCCAGGGACAGGGAACACCGGGGAGCTGTTTTTT. It translates to CASSPGTGNTGELFF.